Following are 5 T cell receptor beta chains from one sample sequenced in a study of blood T cell repertoires in COVID-19. Here immunoSEQ multiplex PCR was the method, and the copy in TCRdb shows in-frame clones only, minus some. Of fewer than 75,000 clones in the sample, over 90% were seen once. Material: peripheral blood. The receptors were sampled from a man aged 50 to 59 with active COVID-19.

The chain combines TRBV19 with TRBJ2-5, with TRBD2 as a possible D gene (5 bases). CDR3 length: 13 residues. Per the germline V gene, CDR1 is LNHDA and CDR2 is SQIVND (reference sequence). V lost 3 bases and J lost 5, with 10 bases in between. The CDR3, as DNA: TGTGCCAGTAGTATGGTTGGAGGTGAGACCCAGTACTTC. Amino acid sequence: CASSMVGGETQYF.

The V call is TRBV6-1, the J call TRBJ1-1; D gene unclear. Trimming pared 0 bases from V and 7 bases from J, leaving 9 bases between. In germline, CDR1 is MNHNS, CDR2 SASEGT. This CDR3 is built from 13 residues. CDR3 region: CASSEAPSYEAFF. CDR3 bases: TGTGCCAGCAGTGAAGCGCCAAGCTATGAAGCTTTCTTT.

This clone occurred once. The gene calls are TRBV5-4 and TRBJ2-7; weak D call: TRBD1 (6 bases). Germline loops: CDR1 SGHNT, CDR2 YYREEE (reference sequence). This CDR3 is built from 14 residues. With 0 bases removed from V and 6 bases from J, the gap between germline ends came to 13 bases. This chain's CDR3 is CASSLGQGSIEQYF. The DNA for the CDR3 is TGTGCCAGCAGCTTGGGGCAGGGGAGTATCGAGCAGTACTTC.

The gene calls are TRBV24-1 and TRBJ2-3; TRBD1 is a possible D gene (6 bases). Germline-derived CDR1 and CDR2 are KGHDR and SFDVKD. The V end lost 10 bases, the J end lost 3 bases, and 13 bases lay between the germline ends. The CDR3 is 13 amino acids. The CDR3 region is CATGAWRTDTQYF. The CDR3 DNA follows: TGTGCCACGGGGGCTTGGCGGACAGATACGCAGTATTTT.

The CDR3 region has the DNA TGTGCCAGCCGGGCGGGAGGGGTCAGGAACTATGGCTACACCTTC. Its protein product is CASRAGGVRNYGYTF. J is TRBJ1-2 and V is TRBV19; tentative D call: TRBD1 (5 bases). The CDR3 consists of 15 residues. Germline CDR1 reads LNHDA; CDR2 reads SQIVND (reference sequence). Between the trimmed V and J ends, which lost 9 bases and 2 bases, there was a span of 19 bases.